This note documents a single TCR beta chain sequence. What it binds is unknown. The source of the sample is a study of early T cells in non-severe SARS-CoV-2 infection. General observations from the study: Private and CD4 specificities were missed by VDJdb matching, skewed to anti-spike CD8.

Unique molecular identifiers tagged individual cDNA molecules. In TCRdb, the 5' RACE reads were re-called with MiXCR into one record per CDR3 protein. Of 85,000 to 100,000 distinct CDR3 sequences detected, 15% to 20% appear once; the ten largest clones hold roughly 1.3%. The CDR3 covers 14 residues. Germline loops: CDR1 MNHEY, CDR2 SVGEGT. V shed 0 bases and J shed 2 bases, with 7 bases lying between them. The chain couples TRBV6-2 or TRBV6-3 to TRBJ2-5; D unresolved. The source of this sequence is an adult who was a healthcare worker with PCR-confirmed SARS-CoV-2 infection or an uninfected control (not recorded which). Material for sequencing was whole blood. The CDR3 DNA follows: TGTGCCAGCAGTTACTCGGCAGAGCAAGAGACCCAGTACTTC. It encodes CASSYSAEQETQYF.